This TCR beta chain was observed in a study of beta chain features in type 1 diabetes. Regarding the study as a whole: Researchers report that Type 1 diabetes patients had moderately but significantly shorter TCRB CDR3s across all four CD4+ subsets.

V lost 2 bases, J lost 3 bases, and 14 bases lay in between. Germline V CDR1 and CDR2: SGHTA, FQGNSA. The length of the CDR3 is 15 residues. Every bit of the isolated RNA underwent reverse transcription, so sequencing read expressed TCRB transcripts. Generated by immunoSEQ multiplex PCR, the TCRdb table keeps only in-frame clones and is missing some. This table has 300,000 or so clones, approximately 14% appearing once. This clone was found a few times. Its antigen is unidentified. The TCR originated in a man aged 25 to 40 with type 1 diabetes. The gene calls are TRBV7-2 and TRBJ2-7; TRBD2 might be the D (5 bases). Sequenced material: naive CD4+ T cells from blood. CDR3 in DNA: TGTGCCAGCAGCTTATCCGGGGTGGATTTCTACGAGCAGTACTTC. As protein: CASSLSGVDFYEQYF.